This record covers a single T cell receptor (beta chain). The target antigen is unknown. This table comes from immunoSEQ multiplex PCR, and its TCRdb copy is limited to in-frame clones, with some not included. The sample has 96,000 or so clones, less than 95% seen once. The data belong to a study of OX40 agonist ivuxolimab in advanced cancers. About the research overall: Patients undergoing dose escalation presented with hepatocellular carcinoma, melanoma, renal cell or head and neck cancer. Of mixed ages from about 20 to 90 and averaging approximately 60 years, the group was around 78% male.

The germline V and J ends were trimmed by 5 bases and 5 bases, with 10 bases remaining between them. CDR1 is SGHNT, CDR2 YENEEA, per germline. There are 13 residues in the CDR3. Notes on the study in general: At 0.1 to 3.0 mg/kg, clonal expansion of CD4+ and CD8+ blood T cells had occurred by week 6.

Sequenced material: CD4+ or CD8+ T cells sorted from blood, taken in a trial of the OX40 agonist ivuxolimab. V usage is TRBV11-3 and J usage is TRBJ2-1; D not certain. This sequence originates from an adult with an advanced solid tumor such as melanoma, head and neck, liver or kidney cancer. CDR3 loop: CASSHPRDNEQFF. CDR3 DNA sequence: TGTGCCAGCAGCCATCCTAGAGACAATGAGCAGTTCTTC.